This T cell receptor (beta chain) was documented in a study of T cell responses to AZD1222 COVID-19 vaccine. Clones were read by immunoSEQ multiplex PCR, and TCRdb kept only the in-frame ones, dropping some. The sample includes tens of thousands of clones, roughly nine tenths of them seen just once. The CDR3 is made up of 14 amino acids. Trimming took 5 bases from V and 8 from J, leaving 15 bases between them. CDR1 and CDR2 (germline): SEHNR, FQNEAQ (reference sequence). The chain carries TRBV7-9 and TRBJ1-4; possible D gene TRBD1, 5 bases. The material was peripheral blood, obtained 28 days after the second AZD1222 dose. This receptor was taken from an adult who received the AZD1222 COVID-19 vaccine. CDR3 amino acids: CASSAVGGDEKLFF. In DNA form, the CDR3 reads TGTGCCAGCAGCGCCGTCGGGGGGGACGAAAAACTGTTTTTT.